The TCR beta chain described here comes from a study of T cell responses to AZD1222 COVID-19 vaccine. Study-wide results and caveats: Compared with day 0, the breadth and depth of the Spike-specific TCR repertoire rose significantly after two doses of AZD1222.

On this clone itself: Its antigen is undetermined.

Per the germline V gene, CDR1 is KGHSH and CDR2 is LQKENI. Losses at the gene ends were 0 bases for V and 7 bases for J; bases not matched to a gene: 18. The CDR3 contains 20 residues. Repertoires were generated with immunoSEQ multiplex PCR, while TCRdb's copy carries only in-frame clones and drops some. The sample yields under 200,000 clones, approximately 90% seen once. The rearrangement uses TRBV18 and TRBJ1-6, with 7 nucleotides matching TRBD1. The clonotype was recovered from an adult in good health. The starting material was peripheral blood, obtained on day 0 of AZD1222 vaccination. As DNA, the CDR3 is TGTGCCAGCTCACCACCCGGTCGGGGGCTCACGCAGGGGGGGAATTCACCCCTCCACTTT. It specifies CASSPPGRGLTQGGNSPLHF.